This note documents a single T cell receptor beta chain sequence. Its antigen remains unidentified. Assay used: immunoSEQ multiplex PCR; TCRdb lists only in-frame clones, some missing. The sample shows about 26,000 clones, around four fifths of them seen only once. Time point specified: week 5, during vaccination. In the vaccine, a single dose held 300 ug of the mutant IDH1 20-mer peptide, along with topical imiquimod. The data were obtained in a study of a mutant IDH1 vaccine in newly diagnosed glioma. V lost 8 bases and J 0 bases, leaving 16 bases between the germline ends. Germline CDR1 reads SNHLY; CDR2 reads FYNNEI. The CDR3 has 15 residues.

Sequencing used PBMCs, obtained from a glioma patient whose treatment included an IDH1 peptide vaccine. The gene calls are TRBV2 and TRBJ1-1, with TRBD1 as a possible D gene (6 bases). This clonotype was obtained from a man aged 35-49 years with glioma. Some clones in this sample may be carry-over from other donors' samples. The CDR3 nucleotides read TGTGCCAGCTTTCGGGGGGACACCATGAACACTGAAGCTTTCTTT. It yields the protein CASFRGDTMNTEAFF.